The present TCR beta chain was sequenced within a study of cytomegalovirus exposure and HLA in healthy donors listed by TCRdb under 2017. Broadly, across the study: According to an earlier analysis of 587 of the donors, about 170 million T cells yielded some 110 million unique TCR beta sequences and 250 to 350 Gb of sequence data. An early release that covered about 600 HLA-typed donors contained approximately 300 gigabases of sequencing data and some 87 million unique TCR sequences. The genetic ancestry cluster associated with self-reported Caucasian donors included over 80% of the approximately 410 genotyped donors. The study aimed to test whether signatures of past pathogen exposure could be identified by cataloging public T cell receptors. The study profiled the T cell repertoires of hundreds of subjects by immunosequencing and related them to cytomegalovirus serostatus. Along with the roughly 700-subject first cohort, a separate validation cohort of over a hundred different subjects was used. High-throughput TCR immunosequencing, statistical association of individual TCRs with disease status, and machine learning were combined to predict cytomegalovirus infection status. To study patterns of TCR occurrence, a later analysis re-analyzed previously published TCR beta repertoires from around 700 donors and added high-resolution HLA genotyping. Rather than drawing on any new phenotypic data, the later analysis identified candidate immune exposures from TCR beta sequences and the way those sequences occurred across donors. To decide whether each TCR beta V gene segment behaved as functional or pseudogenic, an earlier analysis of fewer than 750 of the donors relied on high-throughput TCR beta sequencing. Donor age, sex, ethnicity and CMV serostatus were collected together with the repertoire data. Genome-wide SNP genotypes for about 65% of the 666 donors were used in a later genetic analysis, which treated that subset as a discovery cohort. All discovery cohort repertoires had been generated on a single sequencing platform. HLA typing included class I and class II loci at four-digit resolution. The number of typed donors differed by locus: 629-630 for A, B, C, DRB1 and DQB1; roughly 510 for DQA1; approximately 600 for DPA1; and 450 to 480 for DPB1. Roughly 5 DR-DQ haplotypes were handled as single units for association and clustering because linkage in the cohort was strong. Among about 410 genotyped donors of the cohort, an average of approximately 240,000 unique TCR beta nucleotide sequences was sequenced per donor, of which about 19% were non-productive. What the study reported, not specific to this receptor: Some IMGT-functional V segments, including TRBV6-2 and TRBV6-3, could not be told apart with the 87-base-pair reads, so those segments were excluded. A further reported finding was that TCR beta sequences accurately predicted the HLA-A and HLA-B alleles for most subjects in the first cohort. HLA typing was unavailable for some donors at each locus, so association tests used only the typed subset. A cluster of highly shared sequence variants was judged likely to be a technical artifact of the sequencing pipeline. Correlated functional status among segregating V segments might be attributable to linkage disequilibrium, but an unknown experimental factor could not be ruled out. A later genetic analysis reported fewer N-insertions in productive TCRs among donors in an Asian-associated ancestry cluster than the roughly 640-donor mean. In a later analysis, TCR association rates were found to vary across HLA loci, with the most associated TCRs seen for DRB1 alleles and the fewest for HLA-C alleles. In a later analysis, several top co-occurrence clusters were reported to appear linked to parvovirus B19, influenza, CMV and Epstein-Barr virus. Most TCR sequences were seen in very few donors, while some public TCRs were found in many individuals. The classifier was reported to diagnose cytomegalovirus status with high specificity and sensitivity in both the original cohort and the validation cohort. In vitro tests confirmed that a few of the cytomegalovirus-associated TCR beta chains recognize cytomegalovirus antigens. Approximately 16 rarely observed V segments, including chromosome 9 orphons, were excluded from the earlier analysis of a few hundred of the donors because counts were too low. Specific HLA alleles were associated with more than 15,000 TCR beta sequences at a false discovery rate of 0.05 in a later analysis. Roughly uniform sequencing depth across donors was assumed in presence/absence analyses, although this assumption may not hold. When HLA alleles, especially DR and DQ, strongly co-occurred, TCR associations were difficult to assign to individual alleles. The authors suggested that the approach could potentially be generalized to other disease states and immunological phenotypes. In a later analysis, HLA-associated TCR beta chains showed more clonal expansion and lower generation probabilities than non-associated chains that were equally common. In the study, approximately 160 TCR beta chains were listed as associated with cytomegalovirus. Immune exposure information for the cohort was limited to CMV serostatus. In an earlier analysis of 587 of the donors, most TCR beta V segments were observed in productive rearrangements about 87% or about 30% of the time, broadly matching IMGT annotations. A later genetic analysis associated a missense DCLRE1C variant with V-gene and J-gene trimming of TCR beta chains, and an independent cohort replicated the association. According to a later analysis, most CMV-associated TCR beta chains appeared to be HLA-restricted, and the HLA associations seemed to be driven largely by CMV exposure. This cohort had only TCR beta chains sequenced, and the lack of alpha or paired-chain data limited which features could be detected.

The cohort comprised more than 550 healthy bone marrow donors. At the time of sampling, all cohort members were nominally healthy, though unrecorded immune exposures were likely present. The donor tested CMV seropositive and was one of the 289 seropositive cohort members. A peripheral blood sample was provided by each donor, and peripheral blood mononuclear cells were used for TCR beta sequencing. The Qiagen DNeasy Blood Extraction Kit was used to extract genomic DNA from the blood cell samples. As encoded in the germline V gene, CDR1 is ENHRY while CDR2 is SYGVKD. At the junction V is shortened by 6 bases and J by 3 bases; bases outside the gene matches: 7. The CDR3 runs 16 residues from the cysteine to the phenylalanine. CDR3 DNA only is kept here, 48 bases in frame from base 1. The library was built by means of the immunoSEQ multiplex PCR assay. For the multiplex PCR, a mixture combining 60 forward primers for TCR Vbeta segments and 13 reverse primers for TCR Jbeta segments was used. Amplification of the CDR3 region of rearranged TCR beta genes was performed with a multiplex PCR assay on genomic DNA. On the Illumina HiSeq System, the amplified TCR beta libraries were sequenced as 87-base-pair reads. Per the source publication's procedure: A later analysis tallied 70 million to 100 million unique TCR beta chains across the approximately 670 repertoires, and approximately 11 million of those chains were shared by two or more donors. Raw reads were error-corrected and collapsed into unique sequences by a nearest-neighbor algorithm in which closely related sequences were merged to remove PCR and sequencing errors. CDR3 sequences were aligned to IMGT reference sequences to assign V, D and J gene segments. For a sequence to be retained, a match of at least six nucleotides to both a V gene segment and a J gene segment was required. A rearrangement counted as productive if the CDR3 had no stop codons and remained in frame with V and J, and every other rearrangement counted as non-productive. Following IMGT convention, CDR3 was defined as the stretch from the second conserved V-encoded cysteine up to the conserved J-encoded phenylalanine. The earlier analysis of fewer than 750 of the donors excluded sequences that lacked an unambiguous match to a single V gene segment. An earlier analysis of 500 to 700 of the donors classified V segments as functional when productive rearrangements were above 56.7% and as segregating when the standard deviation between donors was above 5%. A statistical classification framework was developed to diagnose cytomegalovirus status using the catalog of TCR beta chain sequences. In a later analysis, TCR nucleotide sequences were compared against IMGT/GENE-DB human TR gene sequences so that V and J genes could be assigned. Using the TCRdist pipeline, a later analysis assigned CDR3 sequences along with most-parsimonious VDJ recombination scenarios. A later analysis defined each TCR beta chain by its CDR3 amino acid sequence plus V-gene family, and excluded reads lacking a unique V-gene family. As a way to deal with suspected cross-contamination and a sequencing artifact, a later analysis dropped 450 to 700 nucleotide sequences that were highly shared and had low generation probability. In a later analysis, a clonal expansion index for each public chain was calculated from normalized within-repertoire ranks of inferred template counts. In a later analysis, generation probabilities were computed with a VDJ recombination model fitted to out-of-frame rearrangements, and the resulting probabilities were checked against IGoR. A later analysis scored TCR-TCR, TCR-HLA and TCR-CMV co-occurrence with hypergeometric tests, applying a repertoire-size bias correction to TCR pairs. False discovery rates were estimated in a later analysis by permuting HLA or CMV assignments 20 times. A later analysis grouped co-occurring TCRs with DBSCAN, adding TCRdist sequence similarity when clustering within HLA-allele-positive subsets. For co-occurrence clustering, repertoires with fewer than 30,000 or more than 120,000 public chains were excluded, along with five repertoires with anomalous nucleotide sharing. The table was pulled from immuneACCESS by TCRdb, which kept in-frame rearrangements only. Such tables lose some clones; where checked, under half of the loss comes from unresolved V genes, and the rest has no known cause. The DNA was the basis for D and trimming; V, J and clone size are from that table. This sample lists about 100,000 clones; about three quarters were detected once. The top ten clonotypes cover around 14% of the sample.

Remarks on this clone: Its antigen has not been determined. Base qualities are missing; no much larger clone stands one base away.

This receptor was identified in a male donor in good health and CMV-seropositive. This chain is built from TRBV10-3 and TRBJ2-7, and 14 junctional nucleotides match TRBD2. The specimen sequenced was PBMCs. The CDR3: CAIRGPGLAGDYEQYF. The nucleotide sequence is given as TGTGCCATCAGAGGCCCGGGACTAGCGGGGGACTACGAGCAGTACTTC.